The clone carrying this T cell receptor (beta chain) was observed many times. This sample is part of a study of T cells in Graves' hyperthyroidism and ophthalmopathy. TCR beta CDR3 regions were amplified from RNA transcripts. Initially, a first-round RT-PCR of the TCR CDR3 employed the HTBI primer set. TCRdb reprocessed the multiplex PCR reads with MiXCR, giving one entry per CDR3 protein. The repertoire holds fewer than 750,000 distinct CDR3 sequences, about 14% seen once, with 4% to 5.5% in the top ten. The germline V gene encodes CDR1 SGHRS and CDR2 YFSETQ. J gave up 7 bases and V 7 bases, and 9 bases lay outside the gene matches. There are 14 residues in the CDR3.

The sample consisted of blood. This sequence joins TRBV5-1 and TRBJ2-2; 8 bases fit TRBD1. The sequence was collected from a woman in her thirties or forties with Graves' ophthalmopathy. For the CDR3, the DNA is TGCGCCAGCCGCTGGACAGGGTATGGCGGGGAGCTGTTTTTT. It codes for CASRWTGYGGELFF. The full variable domain, its missing parts supplied by reference TRBV5-1 and TRBJ2-2, is KAGVTQTPRYLIKTRGQQVTLSCSPISGHRSVSWYQQTPGQGLQFLFEYFSETQRNKGNFPGRFSGRQFSNSRSEMNVSTLELGDSALYLCASRWTGYGGELFFGEGSRLTVL.